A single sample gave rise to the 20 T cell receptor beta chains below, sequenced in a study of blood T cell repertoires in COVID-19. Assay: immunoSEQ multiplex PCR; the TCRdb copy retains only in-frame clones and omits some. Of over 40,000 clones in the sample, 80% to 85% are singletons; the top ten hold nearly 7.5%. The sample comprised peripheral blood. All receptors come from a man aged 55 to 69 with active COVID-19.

CDR3 residues: CASSGAGESGELFF. The CDR3 nucleotides read TGTGCCAGCTCTGGGGCGGGAGAGTCCGGGGAGCTGTTTTTT. V usage is TRBV11-2 and J usage is TRBJ2-2; 7 bases map to TRBD2. There are 14 residues in the CDR3. In germline, CDR1 is SGHAT, CDR2 FQNNGV. Trimming took 8 bases from V and 6 from J; bases not matched to a gene: 9.

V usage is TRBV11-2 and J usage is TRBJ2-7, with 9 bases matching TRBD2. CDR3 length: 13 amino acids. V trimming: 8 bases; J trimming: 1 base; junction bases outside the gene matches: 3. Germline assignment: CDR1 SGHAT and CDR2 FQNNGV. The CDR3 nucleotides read TGTGCCAGCGGAGCGGGAGGTTCCTACGAGCAGTACTTC. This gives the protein CASGAGGSYEQYF.

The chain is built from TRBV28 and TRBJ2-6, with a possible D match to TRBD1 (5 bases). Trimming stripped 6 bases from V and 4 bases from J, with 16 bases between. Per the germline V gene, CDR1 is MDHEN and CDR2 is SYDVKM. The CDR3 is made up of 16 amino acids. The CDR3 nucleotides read TGTGCCAGCAGACCAGGCTCAGGGCTCGGGGCCAACGTCCTGACTTTC. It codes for CASRPGSGLGANVLTF. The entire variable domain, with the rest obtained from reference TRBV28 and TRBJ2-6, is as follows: DVKVTQSSRYLVKRTGEKVFLECVQDMDHENMFWYRQDPGLGLRLIYFSYDVKMKEKGDIPEGYSVSREKKERFSLILESASTNQTSMYLCASRPGSGLGANVLTFGAGSRLTVL.

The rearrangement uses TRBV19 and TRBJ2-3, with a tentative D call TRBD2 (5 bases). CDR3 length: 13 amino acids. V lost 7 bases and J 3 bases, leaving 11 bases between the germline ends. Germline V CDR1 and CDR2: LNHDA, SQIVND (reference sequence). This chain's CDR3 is CASTPTGTDTQYF. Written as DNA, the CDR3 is TGTGCCAGTACCCCGACGGGGACAGATACGCAGTATTTT.

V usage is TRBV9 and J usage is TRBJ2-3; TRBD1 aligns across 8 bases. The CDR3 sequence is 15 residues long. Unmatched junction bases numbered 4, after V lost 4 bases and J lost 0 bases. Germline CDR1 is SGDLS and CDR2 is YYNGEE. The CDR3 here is CASSPQGASTDTQYF. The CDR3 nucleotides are TGTGCCAGCAGCCCCCAGGGGGCTAGCACAGATACGCAGTATTTT.

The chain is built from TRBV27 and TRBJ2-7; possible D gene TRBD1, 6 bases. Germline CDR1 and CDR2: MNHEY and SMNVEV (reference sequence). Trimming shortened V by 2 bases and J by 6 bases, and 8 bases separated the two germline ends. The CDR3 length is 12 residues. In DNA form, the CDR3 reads TGTGCCAGCAGTTTACTGGGGGCCGAGCAGTACTTC. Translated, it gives CASSLLGAEQYF.

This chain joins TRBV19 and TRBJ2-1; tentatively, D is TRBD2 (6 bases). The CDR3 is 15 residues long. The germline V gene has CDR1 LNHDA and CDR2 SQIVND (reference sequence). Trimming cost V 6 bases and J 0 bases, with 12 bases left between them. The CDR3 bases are TGTGCCAGTAGGAGGGACTTAAGCTCCTACAATGAGCAGTTCTTC. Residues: CASRRDLSSYNEQFF.

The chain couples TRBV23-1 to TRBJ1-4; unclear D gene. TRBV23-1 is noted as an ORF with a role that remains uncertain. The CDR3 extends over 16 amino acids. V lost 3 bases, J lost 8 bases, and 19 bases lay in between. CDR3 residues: CASSQDSRGFWEKLFF. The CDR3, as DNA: TGCGCCAGCAGTCAGGATTCGAGAGGGTTTTGGGAAAAACTGTTTTTT.

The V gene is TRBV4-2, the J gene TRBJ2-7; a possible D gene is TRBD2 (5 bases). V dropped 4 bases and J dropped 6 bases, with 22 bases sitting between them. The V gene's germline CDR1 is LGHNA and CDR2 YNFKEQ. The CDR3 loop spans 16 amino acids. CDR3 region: CASSPQLDWVVGEQYF. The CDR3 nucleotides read TGTGCCAGCAGCCCCCAACTAGACTGGGTAGTGGGCGAGCAGTACTTC.

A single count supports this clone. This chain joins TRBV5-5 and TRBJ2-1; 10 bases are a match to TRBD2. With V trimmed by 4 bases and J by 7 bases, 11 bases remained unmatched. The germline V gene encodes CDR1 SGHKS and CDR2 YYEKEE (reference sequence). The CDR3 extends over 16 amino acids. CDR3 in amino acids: CASSRFASGRSNEQFF. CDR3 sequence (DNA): TGTGCCAGCAGCCGGTTTGCTAGCGGGAGATCGAATGAGCAGTTCTTC.

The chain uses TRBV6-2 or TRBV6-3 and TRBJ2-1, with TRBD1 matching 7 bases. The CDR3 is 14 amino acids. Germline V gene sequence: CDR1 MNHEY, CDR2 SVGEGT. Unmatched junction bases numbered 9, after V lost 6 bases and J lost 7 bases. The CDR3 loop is CASSPTGSKNEQFF. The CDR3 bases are TGTGCCAGCAGCCCGACAGGGTCTAAGAATGAGCAGTTCTTC.

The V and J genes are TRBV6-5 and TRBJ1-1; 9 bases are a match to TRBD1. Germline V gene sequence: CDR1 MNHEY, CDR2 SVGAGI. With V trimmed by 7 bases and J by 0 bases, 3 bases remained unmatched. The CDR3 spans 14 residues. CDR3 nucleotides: TGTGCCAGCACCGGGGACAGGGTGAACACTGAAGCTTTCTTT. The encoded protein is CASTGDRVNTEAFF.

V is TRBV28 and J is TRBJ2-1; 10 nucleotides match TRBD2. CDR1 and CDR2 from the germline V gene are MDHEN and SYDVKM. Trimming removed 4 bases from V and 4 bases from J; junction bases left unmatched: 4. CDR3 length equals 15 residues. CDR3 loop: CASSSSGGGYNEQFF. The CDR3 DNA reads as TGTGCCAGCAGTTCAAGCGGGGGGGGTTACAATGAGCAGTTCTTC.

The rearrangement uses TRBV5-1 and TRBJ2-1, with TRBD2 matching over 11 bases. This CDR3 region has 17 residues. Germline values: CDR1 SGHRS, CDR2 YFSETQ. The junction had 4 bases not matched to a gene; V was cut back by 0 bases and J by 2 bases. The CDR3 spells CASSLARLAGTYNEQFF. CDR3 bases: TGCGCCAGCAGCTTGGCTAGACTAGCGGGAACCTACAATGAGCAGTTCTTC.

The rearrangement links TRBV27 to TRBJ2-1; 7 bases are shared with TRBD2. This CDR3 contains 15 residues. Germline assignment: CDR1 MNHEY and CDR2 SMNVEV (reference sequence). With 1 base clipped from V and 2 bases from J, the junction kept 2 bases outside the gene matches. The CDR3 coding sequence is TGTGCCAGCAGTTTATACGGGGGGACCTACAATGAGCAGTTCTTC. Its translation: CASSLYGGTYNEQFF.

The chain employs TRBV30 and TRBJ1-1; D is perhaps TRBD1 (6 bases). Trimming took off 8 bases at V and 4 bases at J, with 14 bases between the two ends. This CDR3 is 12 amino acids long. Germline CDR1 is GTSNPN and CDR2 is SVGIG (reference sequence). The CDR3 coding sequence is TGTGCCGGATCGAGGGGGAGCACTGAAGCTTTCTTT. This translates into CAGSRGSTEAFF.

CDR3 protein: CAWSWNSGDEQFF. As DNA, the CDR3 is TGTGCCTGGAGTTGGAATAGCGGGGATGAGCAGTTCTTC. The chain joins TRBV30 to TRBJ2-1, with 8 positions matching TRBD2. The CDR3 is made up of 13 amino acids. With 2 bases clipped from V and 8 bases from J, the junction kept 5 bases outside the gene matches. Germline CDR1 GTSNPN, CDR2 SVGIG (reference sequence).

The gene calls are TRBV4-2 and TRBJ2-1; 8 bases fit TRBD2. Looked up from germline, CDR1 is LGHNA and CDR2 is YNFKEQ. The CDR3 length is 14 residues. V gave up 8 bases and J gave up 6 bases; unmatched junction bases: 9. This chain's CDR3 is CASESGSGGNEQFF. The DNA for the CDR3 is TGTGCCAGCGAAAGCGGGAGCGGGGGCAATGAGCAGTTCTTC.

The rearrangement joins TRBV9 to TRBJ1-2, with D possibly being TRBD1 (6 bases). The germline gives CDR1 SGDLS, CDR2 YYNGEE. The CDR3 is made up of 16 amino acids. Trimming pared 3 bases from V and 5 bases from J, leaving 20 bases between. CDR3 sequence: CASSGPDRDKGYGYTF. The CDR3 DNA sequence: TGTGCCAGCAGCGGTCCCGACCGGGACAAGGGTTATGGCTACACCTTC.

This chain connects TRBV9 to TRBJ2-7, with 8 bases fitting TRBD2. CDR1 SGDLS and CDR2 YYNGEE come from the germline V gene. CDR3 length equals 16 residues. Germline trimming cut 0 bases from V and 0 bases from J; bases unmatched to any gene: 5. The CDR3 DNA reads TGTGCCAGCAGCGTAGACCCGACTAGCGTCTCCTACGAGCAGTACTTC. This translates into CASSVDPTSVSYEQYF.